Presented here are 23 T cell receptor beta chains from one specimen sequenced in a study of blood T cells in healthy people across ages. It was with a sample-barcoded 5' primer and a J-beta primer mix that a second PCR of roughly 6 to 12 cycles was run. MiXCR, run by TCRdb on the 5' RACE reads, gives a single entry per CDR3 protein. This table holds some 1.4 million distinct CDR3 sequences, approximately 40% found once. What was sequenced was blood. The receptors here all came from a woman aged 18-29 years in good health.

This clonotype was found a few times. The CDR3 region is CATSTRLAGVGYEQYF. The CDR3 DNA sequence: TGTGCCACCAGCACCAGACTAGCGGGAGTCGGGTACGAGCAGTACTTC. The chain joins TRBV15 to TRBJ2-7; 12 bases fit TRBD2. The CDR3 loop spans 16 amino acids. CDR1 and CDR2 from the germline V gene are LNHNV and YYDKDF (reference sequence). Trimming removed 4 bases from V and 4 bases from J; junction bases left unmatched: 8. Complete variable domain (other parts from reference TRBV15 and TRBJ2-7): DAMVIQNPRYQVTQFGKPVTLSCSQTLNHNVMYWYQQKSSQAPKLLFHYYDKDFNNEADTPDNFQSRRPNTSFCFLDIRSPGLGDTAMYLCATSTRLAGVGYEQYFGPGTRLTVT.

The V gene is TRBV20-1, the J gene TRBJ1-6; perhaps TRBD1 as D (6 bases). The V gene lost 2 bases and the J gene lost 6 bases, with 20 bases spanning the gap. From germline, CDR1 is DFQATT and CDR2 SNEGSKA (reference sequence). CDR3 length: 17 amino acids. CDR3 loop: CSARSPSGGIINSPLHF. The CDR3 DNA reads as TGCAGTGCTAGATCCCCCAGTGGGGGCATAATTAATTCACCCCTCCACTTT.

The CDR3 reads CASSRNPGTGSSGYTF. The CDR3 DNA sequence: TGCGCCAGCAGCCGCAACCCCGGGACAGGGTCTTCTGGCTACACCTTC. The chain couples TRBV5-1 to TRBJ1-2, with 9 nucleotides matching TRBD1. Trimming took 4 bases from V and 7 from J; bases not matched to a gene: 14. Germline CDR1 is SGHRS and CDR2 is YFSETQ. The CDR3 has 16 residues.

The genes are TRBV18 and TRBJ2-5; 9 bases are shared with TRBD1. The last part of the DNA fits TRBJ2-7 better; the J call may be wrong. From germline, CDR1 is KGHSH and CDR2 LQKENI. The CDR3 is 16 amino acids. The CDR3 here is CASSLNGQGLLYEQYF. The CDR3 bases are TGTGCCAGCTCACTCAACGGACAGGGGCTCCTCTACGAGCAGTACTTC.

The chain joins TRBV2 to TRBJ2-1; 9 bases fit TRBD2. The J segment lost 4 bases and the V segment lost 9 bases, leaving 4 bases of the junction unmatched. The CDR3 runs 13 residues. Germline V lookup: CDR1 SNHLY, CDR2 FYNNEI. The CDR3 loop is CARLAGPYNEQFF. DNA for the CDR3: TGTGCCAGACTAGCGGGTCCTTACAATGAGCAGTTCTTC.

The J gene is TRBJ1-5, the V gene TRBV10-3; 7 bases map to TRBD1. CDR3 length: 16 residues. CDR1 and CDR2 (germline): ENHRY, SYGVKD. J gave up 0 bases and V 3 bases, and 5 bases lay outside the gene matches. CDR3 sequence reads: CAISDGTEPSNQPQHF. For the CDR3, the DNA is TGTGCCATCAGTGACGGGACAGAGCCTAGCAATCAGCCCCAGCATTTT.

This clonotype was seen only a few times. This sequence joins TRBV12-5 and TRBJ2-3; D gene ambiguous. The germline CDR1 and CDR2 sequences are LGHNT and FRNRAP. CDR3 length: 15 amino acids. V was trimmed by 0 bases and J by 3 bases, leaving 10 bases between them. The CDR3 reads CASGLVLGRTDTQYF. The CDR3 DNA sequence: TGTGCTAGTGGTTTGGTACTTGGAAGAACAGATACGCAGTATTTT.

This clonotype has a handful of counts. J is TRBJ2-1 and V is TRBV4-1; TRBD2 might be the D (6 bases). CDR1 is MGHRA and CDR2 is YSYEKL in the germline V gene. This CDR3 is 15 amino acids long. Trimming left V 6 bases short and J 0 bases short, with 12 bases between. CDR3: CASSRMGGSYNEQFF. For the CDR3, the DNA is TGCGCCAGCAGTCGTATGGGGGGCTCCTACAATGAGCAGTTCTTC.

This clonotype was observed at least ten times. The V call is TRBV6-5, the J call TRBJ2-5; D may correspond to TRBD1 or TRBD2 (5 bases each). Trimming cost V 0 bases and J 9 bases, with 5 bases left between them. Germline V CDR1 and CDR2: MNHEY, SVGAGI. The CDR3 length is 11 residues. The CDR3 nucleotides read TGTGCCAGCAGTTACTCGGGGGCCCAGTACTTC. Its protein is CASSYSGAQYF.

V usage is TRBV6-5 and J usage is TRBJ2-3, with 14 bases aligning to TRBD2. This CDR3 is 19 amino acids long. Germline V gives CDR1 MNHEY, CDR2 SVGAGI. Germline trimming cut 4 bases from V and 6 bases from J; bases unmatched to any gene: 15. DNA of the CDR3: TGTGCCAGCAGTTTCCGGACCAAGACTAGCGGGAGGGCTGGGGATACGCAGTATTTT. It yields the protein CASSFRTKTSGRAGDTQYF.

The chain uses TRBV7-8 and TRBJ2-1, with D perhaps matching TRBD2 (6 bases). V was clipped by 10 bases and J by 10 bases, with 23 bases between them. This CDR3 spans 14 amino acids. Germline V lookup: CDR1 SGHVS, CDR2 FQNEAQ. CDR3 loop: CATALWEAQREQFF. CDR3 DNA: TGTGCCACCGCCTTGTGGGAGGCCCAACGAGAGCAGTTCTTC.

This clonotype appeared a few times. This sequence joins TRBV4-2 and TRBJ2-7; 7 positions match TRBD2. This CDR3 contains 15 residues. Germline values: CDR1 LGHNA, CDR2 YNFKEQ. Trimming removed 1 base from V and 6 bases from J; junction bases left unmatched: 9. For the CDR3, the DNA is TGTGCCAGCAGCCAAGGATTGGTGGGAGGGAGCGAGCAGTACTTC. Protein sequence: CASSQGLVGGSEQYF.

This clonotype was picked up a small number of times. J is TRBJ2-3 and V is TRBV7-3; D possibly corresponds to TRBD2 (5 bases). CDR1 SGHTA and CDR2 FQGTGA come from the germline V gene. Trimming removed 5 bases at V and 1 base at J, with 13 bases between. This CDR3 is built from 15 residues. CDR3 sequence: CASSLYSGRTDTQYF. In nucleotides, the CDR3 is TGTGCCAGCAGCCTATACAGCGGTCGCACAGATACGCAGTATTTT.

CDR3 nucleotides: TGTGCCAGCAGCTCCCATTCTAGCGGGGGTATTCAAATTGCCGCCTACAATGAGCAGTTCTTC. It codes for CASSSHSSGGIQIAAYNEQFF. V gene TRBV5-6 combines with J gene TRBJ2-1; 10 nucleotides match TRBD2. Germline CDR1 and CDR2: SGHDT and YYEEEE. V trimming: 3 bases; J trimming: 2 bases; junction bases outside the gene matches: 20. The CDR3 loop spans 21 amino acids.

This chain connects TRBV25-1 to TRBJ1-2; no definite D call. This CDR3 spans 12 amino acids. The germline V and J ends were trimmed by 0 bases and 2 bases, with 1 base remaining between them. CDR1 MGHDK and CDR2 SYGVNS come from the germline V gene. The CDR3 bases are TGTGCCAGCAGTGAATACAACTATGGCTACACCTTC. Encoded protein: CASSEYNYGYTF.

The chain joins TRBV6-2 or TRBV6-3 to TRBJ2-5, with 8 bases identical to TRBD2. Near its end, the DNA agrees better with TRBJ2-7, so the J call may be wrong. CDR3 length equals 15 residues. Germline V CDR1 and CDR2: MNHEY, SVGEGT. CDR3 amino acids: CASTLTSGGNYEQYF. CDR3 nucleotide sequence: TGTGCCAGCACCCTGACCAGCGGGGGCAACTACGAGCAGTACTTC.

The V call is TRBV11-2, the J call TRBJ1-2; 8 bases line up with TRBD1. There are 16 residues in the CDR3. The germline gives CDR1 SGHAT, CDR2 FQNNGV. Trimming took 5 bases from V and 4 from J; bases not matched to a gene: 12. CDR3 DNA sequence: TGTGCCAGCAGCCTCCGCGGGACAGGAAAGGCCTATGGCTACACCTTC. As protein: CASSLRGTGKAYGYTF.

The sample holds one count of this clonotype. The V call is TRBV12-3 or TRBV12-4, the J call TRBJ2-1; 7 bases map to TRBD1. With 3 bases clipped from V and 7 bases from J, the junction kept 9 bases outside the gene matches. The CDR3 is 15 amino acids. Here the CDR3 reads CASSFLATGRNEQFF. The CDR3, as DNA: TGTGCCAGCAGTTTTTTAGCGACAGGGCGGAATGAGCAGTTCTTC.

The CDR3 sequence is CASSPGQANNEQYF. CDR3 coding DNA: TGTGCCAGCAGCCCAGGGCAGGCAAACAATGAGCAGTACTTC. The rearrangement joins TRBV5-6 to TRBJ2-1; maybe TRBD1 (5 bases). Gene TRBJ2-7 matches the end of the DNA better, so the J call may be wrong. Germline V gene lookup returns CDR1 SGHDT and CDR2 YYEEEE. This CDR3 has 14 residues.

This clonotype occurred a few times. CDR3 amino acids: CASSQDARTDTQYF. CDR3 coding DNA: TGCGCCAGCAGCCAAGATGCCCGTACAGATACGCAGTATTTT. The genes are TRBV4-1 and TRBJ2-3; D remains unclear. The V end lost 0 bases, the J end lost 3 bases, and 7 bases lay between the germline ends. This CDR3 comprises 14 residues. Per germline, CDR1 MGHRA and CDR2 YSYEKL.

The V call is TRBV7-3, the J call TRBJ2-2; 9 nucleotides line up with TRBD2. This CDR3 has 21 amino acids. Trimming at V came to 4 bases and at J to 7 bases, leaving 25 bases not matched to a gene. Germline V lookup: CDR1 SGHTA, CDR2 FQGTGA. DNA of the CDR3: TGTGCCAGCAGCTCCCGGTCTATGGGACTAGCCCCTTTCCTTCCGGGCGGGGAGCTGTTTTTT. Amino acids: CASSSRSMGLAPFLPGGELFF.

This clonotype has a single count. At one end the junction does not follow the germline gene, possibly because of a read error. The chain couples TRBV6-5 to TRBJ1-2, with 10 nucleotides matching TRBD1. This CDR3 contains 18 residues. Germline CDR1 reads MNHEY; CDR2 reads SVGAGI. CDR3 DNA: TGTACCAGCAGTTACTATAAGAACGGACAGGGGGATAACTATGGCTACACCTTC. Protein sequence: CTSSYYKNGQGDNYGYTF.

This rearrangement joins TRBV7-9 to TRBJ2-2; 7 bases are a match to TRBD1. Unmatched junction bases numbered 3, after V lost 2 bases and J lost 0 bases. The CDR3 length is 16 residues. Germline values: CDR1 SEHNR, CDR2 FQNEAQ (reference sequence). The CDR3 spells CASSLRQGTNTGELFF. The CDR3 DNA follows: TGTGCCAGCAGCTTAAGACAGGGAACGAACACCGGGGAGCTGTTTTTT.